These 15 T cell receptor beta chains were sequenced from one sample in a study of lymphopenia after photon versus proton radiotherapy. Profiling relied on immunoSEQ multiplex PCR, and the TCRdb table lists in-frame clones only, not all of them. The sample has around 160,000 clones, more than 85% seen once. The sample consisted of peripheral blood, taken from a patient treated with photon-based radiotherapy. The source of these receptors is a man aged 50 to 60 with gastric cancer.

This clone was counted a single time. The J gene is TRBJ2-1, the V gene TRBV6-4; 10 bases line up with TRBD2. V was pared by 2 bases and J by 0 bases, with 4 bases of the junction left unmatched. The CDR3 has 17 amino acids. Per the germline V gene, CDR1 is MRHNA and CDR2 is SNTAGT. The CDR3 loop is CASSDGASGSSYNEQFF. The CDR3 DNA reads as TGTGCCAGCAGTGACGGGGCTAGCGGGAGCTCCTACAATGAGCAGTTCTTC.

This clone was found a few times. The rearrangement uses TRBV7-7 and TRBJ1-5; the match to TRBD1 covers 10 bases. The CDR3 covers 15 residues. V lost 3 bases, J lost 6 bases, and 5 bases stayed unmatched. Germline-derived CDR1 and CDR2 are SSHAT and FNYEAQ (reference sequence). The CDR3 bases are TGTGCCAGCAGCTTCCGACAGGGGGCTATTCAGCCCCAGCATTTT. Its protein product is CASSFRQGAIQPQHF.

V usage is TRBV6-6 and J usage is TRBJ2-7; TRBD2 might be the D (6 bases). Trimming removed 4 bases from V and 3 bases from J, with 13 bases in between. In germline, CDR1 is MNHNY, CDR2 SVGAGI (reference sequence). The CDR3 is 14 amino acids. CDR3 coding DNA: TGTGCCAGCAGTTCGGAGGGGCTATTCTACGAGCAGTACTTC. It translates to CASSSEGLFYEQYF.

The gene calls are TRBV19 and TRBJ2-6; TRBD1 matches at 7 bases. CDR3 length: 16 amino acids. The ends lost 7 bases at V and 2 bases at J; junction bases unmatched: 8. CDR1 LNHDA and CDR2 SQIVND come from the germline V gene (reference sequence). CDR3 DNA sequence: TGTGCCAGTAATGAAGGGGGCACCACTGGGGCCAACGTCCTGACTTTC. Translation gives CASNEGGTTGANVLTF.

The chain has TRBV29-1 and TRBJ2-3; 12 bases are a match to TRBD2. J was trimmed by 6 bases and V by 6 bases; bases with no gene match: 10. The CDR3 length is 15 residues. CDR1 and CDR2 from the germline V gene are SQVTM and ANQGSEA. The CDR3 bases are TGCAGCGTCGCCCGGACTAGCGGGATCTGGGATACGCAGTATTTT. This translates into CSVARTSGIWDTQYF.

The V and J genes are TRBV4-1 and TRBJ2-2, with D possibly being TRBD2 (5 bases). With 0 bases removed from V and 8 bases from J, the gap between germline ends came to 10 bases. CDR3 size: 14 residues. CDR1 MGHRA and CDR2 YSYEKL come from the germline V gene. The CDR3 here is CASSQDPGEGELFF. In nucleotides, the CDR3 is TGCGCCAGCAGCCAAGACCCCGGGGAAGGGGAGCTGTTTTTT.

The rearrangement joins TRBV2 to TRBJ1-1; D ambiguous. Trimming removed 9 bases from V and 1 base from J, with 12 bases in between. Germline loops: CDR1 SNHLY, CDR2 FYNNEI. The CDR3 consists of 13 residues. The CDR3: CASYATENTEAFF. The CDR3 DNA reads TGTGCCAGTTACGCGACCGAGAACACTGAAGCTTTCTTT. The whole variable domain, remainder taken from reference TRBV2 and TRBJ1-1, is EPEVTQTPSHQVTQMGQEVILRCVPISNHLYFYWYRQILGQKVEFLVSFYNNEISEKSEIFDDQFSVERPDGSNFTLKIRSTKLEDSAMYFCASYATENTEAFFGQGTRLTVV.

This rearrangement joins TRBV2 to TRBJ2-1, with TRBD1 matching over 7 bases. The CDR3 covers 17 residues. CDR1 and CDR2 (germline): SNHLY, FYNNEI. V trimming: 5 bases; J trimming: 2 bases; junction bases outside the gene matches: 12. Here the CDR3 reads CASSPMVGQGAYNEQFF. For the CDR3, the DNA is TGTGCCAGCAGTCCTATGGTGGGTCAGGGGGCCTACAATGAGCAGTTCTTC.

The rearrangement uses TRBV4-1 and TRBJ2-3, with D perhaps assigned TRBD1 or TRBD2 (5 bases each). CDR1 is MGHRA, CDR2 YSYEKL, per germline. There are 14 residues in the CDR3. The V gene lost 1 base and the J gene lost 1 base, with 6 bases spanning the gap. The CDR3 nucleotides are TGCGCCAGCAGCCAAGTGGGGGGCACAGATACGCAGTATTTT. Its protein is CASSQVGGTDTQYF.

J is TRBJ2-7 and V is TRBV27, with D unresolved. V dropped 2 bases and J dropped 2 bases, with 16 bases sitting between them. This CDR3 region has 16 residues. Germline values: CDR1 MNHEY, CDR2 SMNVEV (reference sequence). The CDR3 protein is CASSLTRIRSPYEQYF. The DNA of the CDR3 is TGTGCCAGCAGTTTAACACGGATAAGGAGTCCCTACGAGCAGTACTTC.

The V gene is TRBV18, the J gene TRBJ2-7, with D perhaps matching TRBD2 (5 bases). This CDR3 has 13 amino acids. Germline V gene sequence: CDR1 KGHSH, CDR2 LQKENI. The V end lost 3 bases, the J end lost 3 bases, and 9 bases lay between the germline ends. The CDR3 region is CASSPGEGYEQYF. The DNA of the CDR3 is TGTGCCAGCTCACCGGGTGAGGGCTACGAGCAGTACTTC.

This clone was observed once. This rearrangement joins TRBV28 to TRBJ2-7; D perhaps matches TRBD2 (7 bases). The V and J ends lost 7 bases and 4 bases respectively, with 17 bases between them. Germline V gene lookup returns CDR1 MDHEN and CDR2 SYDVKM. CDR3 length equals 14 residues. Here the CDR3 DNA reads TGTGCCAGCAACACTGGGGGGGGCTGGTACGAGCAGTACTTC. It codes for CASNTGGGWYEQYF.

The CDR3 nucleotides are TGTGCCAGCGGAGACAGGGACCACGAGCAGTACTTC. The encoded protein is CASGDRDHEQYF. The rearrangement links TRBV19 to TRBJ2-7; TRBD1 agrees at 7 bases. Germline-derived CDR1 and CDR2 are LNHDA and SQIVND (reference sequence). The junction had 7 bases not matched to a gene; V was cut back by 9 bases and J by 5 bases. The length of the CDR3 is 12 residues.

This rearrangement joins TRBV30 to TRBJ1-2; D gene unclear. In germline, CDR1 is GTSNPN, CDR2 SVGIG (reference sequence). This CDR3 is 13 amino acids long. With 5 bases removed from V and 5 bases from J, the gap between germline ends came to 15 bases. The CDR3 sequence: CAWDTRPVYGYTF. CDR3 nucleotide sequence: TGTGCCTGGGACACGCGACCCGTTTATGGCTACACCTTC.

The chain has TRBV5-1 and TRBJ1-3; 9 bases align to TRBD1. The junction had 5 bases not matched to a gene; V was cut back by 0 bases and J by 4 bases. CDR1 is SGHRS, CDR2 YFSETQ, per germline. The CDR3 consists of 16 residues. The CDR3 coding sequence is TGCGCCAGCAGCTTGGGGGACAGGGCGGCCGGAAACACCATATATTTT. Translated, it gives CASSLGDRAAGNTIYF.